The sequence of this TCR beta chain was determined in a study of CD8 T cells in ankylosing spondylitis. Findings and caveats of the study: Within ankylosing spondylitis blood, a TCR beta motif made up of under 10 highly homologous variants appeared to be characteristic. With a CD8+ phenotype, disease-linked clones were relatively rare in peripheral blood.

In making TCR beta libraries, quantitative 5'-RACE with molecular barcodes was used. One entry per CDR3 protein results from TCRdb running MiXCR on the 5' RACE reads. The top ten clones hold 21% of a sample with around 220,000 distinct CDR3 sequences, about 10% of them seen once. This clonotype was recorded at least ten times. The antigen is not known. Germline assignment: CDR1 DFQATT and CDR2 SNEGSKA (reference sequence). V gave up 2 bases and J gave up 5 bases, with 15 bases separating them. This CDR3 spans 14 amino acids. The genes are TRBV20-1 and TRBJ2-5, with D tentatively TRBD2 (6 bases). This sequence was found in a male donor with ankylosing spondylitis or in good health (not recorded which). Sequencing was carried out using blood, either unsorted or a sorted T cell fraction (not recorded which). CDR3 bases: TGCAGTGCTAGACCTCTTCGGGGGTCCGAGACCCAGTACTTC. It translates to CSARPLRGSETQYF.